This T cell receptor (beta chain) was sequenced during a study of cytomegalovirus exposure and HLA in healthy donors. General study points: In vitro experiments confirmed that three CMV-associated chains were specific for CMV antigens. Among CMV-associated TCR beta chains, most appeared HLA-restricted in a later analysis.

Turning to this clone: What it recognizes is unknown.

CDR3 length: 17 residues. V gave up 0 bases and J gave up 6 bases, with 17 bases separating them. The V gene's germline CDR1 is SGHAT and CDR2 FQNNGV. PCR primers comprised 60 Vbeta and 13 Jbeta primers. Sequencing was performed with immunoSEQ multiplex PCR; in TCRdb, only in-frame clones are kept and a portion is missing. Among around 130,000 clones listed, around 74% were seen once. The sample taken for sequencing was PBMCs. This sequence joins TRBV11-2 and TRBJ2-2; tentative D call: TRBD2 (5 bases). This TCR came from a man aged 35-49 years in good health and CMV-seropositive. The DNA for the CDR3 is TGTGCCAGCAGCTTAGATACGAGGGCCGCGTTATCCGGGGAGCTGTTTTTT. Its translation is CASSLDTRAALSGELFF.